This is a list of T cell receptor beta chains from one sample in a study of OX40 agonist ivuxolimab in advanced cancers. Sequenced by immunoSEQ multiplex PCR; TCRdb stores in-frame clones only, minus some. In the table there are tens of thousands of clones, 65% to 90% of which are singletons. Sequencing used CD4+ or CD8+ T cells sorted from blood, obtained in a trial of the OX40 agonist ivuxolimab. The origin of the receptors is an adult with an advanced solid tumor such as melanoma, head and neck, liver or kidney cancer. Both conserved end residues are part of each CDR3. D genes are given only for firm matches.

cdr3_length d_call j_call v_call cdr3_aa
17 TRBD1 TRBJ2-2 TRBV13 CASSLGDRGRITGELFF
13 - TRBJ2-3 TRBV13 CASSPGLTDTQYF
13 - TRBJ1-5 TRBV10-3 CAGGQSSDQPQHF
13 TRBD1 TRBJ2-3 TRBV19 CALGDSETGTQYF
16 - TRBJ1-1 TRBV25-1 CASSESGQGLNTEAFF
14 - TRBJ2-7 TRBV9 CASSVVGSSYEQYF
15 TRBD1 TRBJ1-5 TRBV4-1 CASSQVTGTRQPQHF
15 - TRBJ2-2 TRBV7-8 CASSKGGARAGELFF
14 - TRBJ2-5 TRBV5-4 CASSTQGAGETQYF
15 - TRBJ2-1 TRBV2 CASSPGLARGFEQFF
13 - TRBJ1-2 TRBV30 CAWSTELNYGYTF
15 TRBD1 TRBJ1-5 TRBV5-5 CASSLGQGAGQPQHF
17 - TRBJ2-1 TRBV7-9 CASSFRGMGVDYNEQFF
17 - TRBJ2-3 TRBV4-1 CASSQDMGGGPGDTQYF
12 - TRBJ2-1 TRBV5-1 CASSSHYNEQFF
14 TRBD2 TRBJ2-7 TRBV25-1 CASSGAGGTYEQYF
12 - TRBJ2-5 TRBV7-6 CASSLPQETQYF
13 - TRBJ1-1 TRBV19 CASRSGRYTEAFF
11 - TRBJ1-1 TRBV7-9 CASKGGTEAFF
14 - TRBJ1-2 TRBV15 CATSSRTPFHGYTF
13 TRBD1 TRBJ2-7 TRBV29-1 CSVEKDRRNEQYF